These 16 T cell receptor beta chains were sequenced from one sample in a study of blood T cell repertoires in COVID-19. Profiling relied on immunoSEQ multiplex PCR, and the TCRdb table lists in-frame clones only, not all of them. The sample lists nearly 350,000 clones, roughly 89% occurring once. The sequencing sample was made of peripheral blood. All receptors come from a woman younger than 30 who had recovered from COVID-19.

The V gene is TRBV19, the J gene TRBJ2-5, with 15 bases matching TRBD2. This CDR3 has 17 residues. In germline, CDR1 is LNHDA, CDR2 SQIVND (reference sequence). V shed 5 bases and J 0 bases; nucleotides not matched to a gene: 4. In DNA form, the CDR3 reads TGTGCCAGTAGTGGACTAGCGGGAGGGCCCCACCAAGAGACCCAGTACTTC. This gives the protein CASSGLAGGPHQETQYF.

The count of this clone is one. V and J are TRBV30 and TRBJ1-2; D may be TRBD1 (5 bases). V shed 6 bases and J shed 7 bases, with 24 bases lying between them. The CDR3 runs 15 residues. Per the germline V gene, CDR1 is GTSNPN and CDR2 is SVGIG (reference sequence). The chain's CDR3 is CACHKIRDFSRGYTF. CDR3 in DNA: TGTGCCTGTCATAAGATTAGGGACTTTAGTCGTGGCTACACCTTC.

V gene TRBV4-1 combines with J gene TRBJ1-1; 7 bases agree with TRBD1. The length of the CDR3 is 14 residues. The germline CDR1 and CDR2 sequences are MGHRA and YSYEKL. V shed 5 bases, J shed 7 bases, and the junction held 10 bases outside the gene matches. The CDR3 nucleotides read TGCGCCAGCAGCTTAGGGGGCCCATCCCTTGAAGCTTTCTTT. Its protein product is CASSLGGPSLEAFF.

This sequence joins TRBV19 and TRBJ1-1; D not certain. CDR3 length equals 14 residues. V was clipped by 1 base and J by 4 bases, with 10 bases between them. The V gene's germline CDR1 is LNHDA and CDR2 SQIVND (reference sequence). In nucleotides, the CDR3 is TGTGCCAGTAGTATAGGGGAGTGGGGCACTGAAGCTTTCTTT. The encoded protein is CASSIGEWGTEAFF.

This chain joins TRBV9 and TRBJ2-1; 10 nucleotides line up with TRBD2. Trimming took 0 bases from V and 5 from J; bases not matched to a gene: 5. The germline CDR1 and CDR2 sequences are SGDLS and YYNGEE. The CDR3 spans 16 residues. Here the CDR3 DNA reads TGTGCCAGCAGCGTAGGGACTAGCGGATTGCACAATGAGCAGTTCTTC. Translation gives CASSVGTSGLHNEQFF.

The J gene is TRBJ1-1, the V gene TRBV5-1, with TRBD1 matching over 9 bases. V was pared by 4 bases and J by 2 bases, with 12 bases of the junction left unmatched. The CDR3 covers 17 residues. CDR1 is SGHRS, CDR2 YFSETQ, per germline. The CDR3 region is CASSPYRDRVYNTEAFF. Written as DNA, the CDR3 is TGCGCCAGCAGCCCGTACCGGGACAGGGTATACAACACTGAAGCTTTCTTT.

The rearrangement joins TRBV4-3 to TRBJ1-1, with a possible D match to TRBD1 (6 bases). Trimming shortened V by 4 bases and J by 5 bases, and 14 bases separated the two germline ends. Per the germline V gene, CDR1 is LGHNA and CDR2 is YSLEER. CDR3 length: 14 amino acids. This CDR3 is CASSLNRVWTEAFF. CDR3 coding DNA: TGCGCCAGCAGCCTCAACAGGGTTTGGACTGAAGCTTTCTTT.

The rearrangement links TRBV6-2 or TRBV6-3 to TRBJ1-4; D call uncertain. CDR1 and CDR2 from the germline V gene are MNHEY and SVGEGT. V was clipped by 4 bases and J by 7 bases, with 13 bases between them. The CDR3 totals 14 residues. The CDR3 DNA is TGTGCCAGCAGTTGGGCCCCGCCGACTGAAAAACTGTTTTTT. This gives the protein CASSWAPPTEKLFF.

The gene calls are TRBV9 and TRBJ2-1; D gene unclear. There are 15 residues in the CDR3. CDR1 and CDR2 (germline): SGDLS, YYNGEE. Trimming shortened V by 0 bases and J by 5 bases, and 12 bases separated the two germline ends. The CDR3 DNA sequence: TGTGCCAGCAGCGTAGGTGCCCAGTCCAACAATGAGCAGTTCTTC. This gives the protein CASSVGAQSNNEQFF.

The chain is built from TRBV5-1 and TRBJ2-7; no reliable D call. The CDR3 is 15 residues long. Looked up from germline, CDR1 is SGHRS and CDR2 is YFSETQ. The V and J ends lost 3 bases and 0 bases respectively, with 13 bases between them. The CDR3 nucleotides read TGCGCCAGCAGCTCCGTGAACGTGAGCTCCTACGAGCAGTACGTC. This codes for CASSSVNVSSYEQYV.

The V gene is TRBV15, the J gene TRBJ2-1, with 10 nucleotides matching TRBD2. Per the germline V gene, CDR1 is LNHNV and CDR2 is YYDKDF (reference sequence). CDR3 size: 16 residues. Losses at the gene ends were 0 bases for V and 8 bases for J; bases not matched to a gene: 7. CDR3 sequence: CATSRDPSGRAYEQFF. DNA of the CDR3: TGTGCCACCAGCAGAGATCCCAGCGGGAGGGCTTATGAGCAGTTCTTC.

This sequence joins TRBV6-2 or TRBV6-3 and TRBJ2-5, with TRBD2 matching over 12 bases. CDR3 size: 18 residues. The V gene's germline CDR1 is MNHEY and CDR2 SVGEGT. The junction had 16 bases not matched to a gene; V was cut back by 6 bases and J by 5 bases. In DNA form, the CDR3 reads TGTGCCAGCAGCCGAAGGGGACTAGCGGGTGGGTTGTTGGAGACCCAGTACTTC. Translating gives CASSRRGLAGGLLETQYF.

The gene calls are TRBV24-1 and TRBJ1-1; D possibly corresponds to TRBD1 (6 bases). V lost 4 bases and J 1 base, leaving 12 bases between the germline ends. CDR1 is KGHDR, CDR2 SFDVKD, per germline. The CDR3 has 15 amino acids. CDR3 nucleotides: TGTGCCACCAGTGACCACAGGGTAGGGAACACTGAAGCTTTCTTT. Its translation is CATSDHRVGNTEAFF.

This chain uses TRBV27 with TRBJ1-1; D unresolved. Trimming cost V 2 bases and J 9 bases, with 16 bases left between them. This CDR3 is 14 amino acids long. Germline V gives CDR1 MNHEY, CDR2 SMNVEV (reference sequence). The CDR3 nucleotides are TGTGCCAGCAGTTTAACCGCGTTTAGTTCTCAAGCTTTCTTT. Its translation: CASSLTAFSSQAFF.

V gene TRBV12-3 or TRBV12-4 combines with J gene TRBJ1-1; TRBD1 matches 8 bases. This CDR3 has 13 amino acids. The junction had 12 bases not matched to a gene; V was cut back by 7 bases and J by 11 bases. The DNA of the CDR3 is TGTGCCAGCACCAGGGGGCAGGGTTGGATGGCTTTCTTT. This encodes CASTRGQGWMAFF.

V usage is TRBV6-2 or TRBV6-3 and J usage is TRBJ2-1; D gene unclear. The CDR3 has 14 residues. Germline CDR1 and CDR2: MNHEY and SVGEGT. Trimming took off 1 base at V and 10 bases at J, with 14 bases between the two ends. CDR3: CASSYYGLRSEQFF. The CDR3 region has the DNA TGTGCCAGCAGTTACTACGGTCTCCGATCCGAGCAGTTCTTC.